Listed below are T cell receptor beta chains from one sample, sequenced in a study of T cells in Graves' hyperthyroidism and ophthalmopathy. TCRdb processed the multiplex PCR reads anew with MiXCR; each CDR3 protein has one entry. The sample consists of 300,000 to 400,000 distinct CDR3 sequences, 15% to 20% of them appearing once. Sequencing was done on a sample of blood. These receptors all stem from a woman in her fifties or sixties with Graves' hyperthyroidism. The CDR3 runs from the conserved cysteine through the conserved F or W. The order of the fields is clone size, J gene, V gene, D gene, CDR3 DNA, CDR3 protein. A D gene is named only where the DNA matches it firmly. A row's size may be missing; if present it is once, few, many or a size class.

.	TRBJ2-5	TRBV20-1	TRBD1	TGCAGTGCTCCCCTCCCGGCAGGGGGACAAGAGACCCAGTACTTC	CSAPLPAGGQETQYF
many	TRBJ2-7	TRBV19	TRBD2	TGTGCCAGTAGTAACGCGGCGGCGGGGGACGAGCAGTACTTC	CASSNAAAGDEQYF
.	TRBJ1-1	TRBV10-1	.	TGCGCCAACAGTGAGGGCAGCTGGAACACTGAAGCTTTCTTT	CANSEGSWNTEAFF
many	TRBJ2-2	TRBV5-1	TRBD2	TGCGCCAGCAGCTTGGCGTCTACTAGCGGGAGCGCCGGGGAGCTGTTTTTT	CASSLASTSGSAGELFF
once	TRBJ2-5	TRBV6-2/TRBV6-3	.	TGTGCCAGCAGTCCCCTCGTAATAGCGGAGCAAGAGACCCAGTACTTC	CASSPLVIAEQETQYF
.	TRBJ2-3	TRBV20-1	TRBD2	TGCAGTGCTTCGGATACCGGGGAGGCTAGCGGGAGCACAGATACGCAGTATTTT	CSASDTGEASGSTDTQYF
few	TRBJ1-1	TRBV6-1	.	TGTGCCAGCGGGTCGAACATGAACACTGAAGCTTTCTTT	CASGSNMNTEAFF
.	TRBJ1-4	TRBV20-1	.	TGCAGTGCTAGAGACCTGACAGCCAATAATGAAAAACTGTTTTTT	CSARDLTANNEKLFF
few	TRBJ2-7	TRBV6-1	.	TGTGCCAGCAGTGAAATTATGAACGGAGACGCCTACGAGCAGTACTTC	CASSEIMNGDAYEQYF
many	TRBJ2-3	TRBV20-1	.	TGCAGTGCTTATACAAGGAGCGGTTCAGATACGCAGTATTTT	CSAYTRSGSDTQYF